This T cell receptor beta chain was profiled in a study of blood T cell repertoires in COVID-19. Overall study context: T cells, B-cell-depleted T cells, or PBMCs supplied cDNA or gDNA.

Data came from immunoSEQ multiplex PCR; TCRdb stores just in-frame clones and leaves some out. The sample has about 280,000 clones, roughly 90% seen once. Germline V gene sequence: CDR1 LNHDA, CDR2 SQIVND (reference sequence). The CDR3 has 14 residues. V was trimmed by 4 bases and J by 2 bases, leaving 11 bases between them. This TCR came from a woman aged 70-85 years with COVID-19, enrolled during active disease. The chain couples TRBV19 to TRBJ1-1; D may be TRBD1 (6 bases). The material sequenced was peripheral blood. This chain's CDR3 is CASSTQGKNTEAFF. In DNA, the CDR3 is TGTGCCAGTAGTACCCAGGGGAAAAACACTGAAGCTTTCTTT.